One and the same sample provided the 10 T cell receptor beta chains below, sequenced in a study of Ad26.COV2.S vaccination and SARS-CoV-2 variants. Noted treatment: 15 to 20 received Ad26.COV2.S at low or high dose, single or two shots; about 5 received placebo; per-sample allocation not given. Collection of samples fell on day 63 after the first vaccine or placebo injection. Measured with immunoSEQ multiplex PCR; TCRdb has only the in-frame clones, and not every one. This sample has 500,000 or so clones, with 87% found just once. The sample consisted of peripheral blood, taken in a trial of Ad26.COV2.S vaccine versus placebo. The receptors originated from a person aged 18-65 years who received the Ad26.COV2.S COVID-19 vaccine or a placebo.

CDR3 DNA sequence: TGCGCCAGCAGCCCGGGAGGAGGGGTAAAAGAGACCCAGTACTTC. Amino acids: CASSPGGGVKETQYF. The chain uses TRBV5-1 and TRBJ2-5, with TRBD2 matching 7 bases. This CDR3 region has 15 residues. CDR1 is SGHRS, CDR2 YFSETQ, per germline. The junction had 9 bases not matched to a gene; V was cut back by 4 bases and J by 3 bases.

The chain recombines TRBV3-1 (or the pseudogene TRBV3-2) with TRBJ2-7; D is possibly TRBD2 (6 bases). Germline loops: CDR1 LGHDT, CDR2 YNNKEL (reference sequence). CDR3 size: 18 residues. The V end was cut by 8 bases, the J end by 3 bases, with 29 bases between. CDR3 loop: CASQGRAGTAKGYYEQYF. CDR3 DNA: TGTGCCAGCCAGGGACGGGCGGGGACGGCAAAGGGGTACTACGAGCAGTACTTC.

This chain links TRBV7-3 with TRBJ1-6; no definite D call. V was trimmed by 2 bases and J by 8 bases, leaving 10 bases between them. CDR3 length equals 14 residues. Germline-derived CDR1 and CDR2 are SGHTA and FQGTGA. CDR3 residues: CASSLGVGDSPLHF. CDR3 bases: TGTGCCAGCAGCTTAGGGGTTGGGGATTCACCCCTCCACTTT.

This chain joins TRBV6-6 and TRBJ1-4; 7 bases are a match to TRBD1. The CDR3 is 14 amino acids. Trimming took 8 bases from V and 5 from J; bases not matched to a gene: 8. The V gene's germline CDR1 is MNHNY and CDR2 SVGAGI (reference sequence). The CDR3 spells CASGYRGLNEKLFF. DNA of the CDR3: TGTGCCAGCGGATACAGGGGCCTAAATGAAAAACTGTTTTTT.

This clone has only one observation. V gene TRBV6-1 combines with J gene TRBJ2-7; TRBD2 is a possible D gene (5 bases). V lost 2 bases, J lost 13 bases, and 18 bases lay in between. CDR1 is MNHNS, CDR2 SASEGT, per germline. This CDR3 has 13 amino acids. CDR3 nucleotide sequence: TGTGCCAGCAGTGAACTGAGGGCGTCTCTAGGATACTTC. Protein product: CASSELRASLGYF.

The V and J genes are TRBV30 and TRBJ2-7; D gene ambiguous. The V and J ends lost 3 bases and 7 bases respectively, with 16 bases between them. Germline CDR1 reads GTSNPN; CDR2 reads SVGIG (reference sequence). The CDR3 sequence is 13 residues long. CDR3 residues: CAWRSPGLGEQYF. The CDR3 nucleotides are TGTGCCTGGAGGAGTCCGGGTCTCGGAGAGCAGTACTTC.

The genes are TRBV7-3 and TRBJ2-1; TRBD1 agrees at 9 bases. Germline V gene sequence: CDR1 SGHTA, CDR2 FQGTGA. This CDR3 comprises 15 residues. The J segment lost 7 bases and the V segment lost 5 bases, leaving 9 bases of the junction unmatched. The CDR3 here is CASSPWGDRENEQFF. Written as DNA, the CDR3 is TGTGCCAGCAGCCCCTGGGGGGACAGGGAAAATGAGCAGTTCTTC.

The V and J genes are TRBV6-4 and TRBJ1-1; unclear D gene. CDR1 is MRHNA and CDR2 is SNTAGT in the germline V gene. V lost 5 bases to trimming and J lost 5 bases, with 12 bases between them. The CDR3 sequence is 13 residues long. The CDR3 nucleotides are TGTGCCAGCAGTCAGGAGATTTGGACTGAAGCTTTCTTT. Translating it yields CASSQEIWTEAFF.

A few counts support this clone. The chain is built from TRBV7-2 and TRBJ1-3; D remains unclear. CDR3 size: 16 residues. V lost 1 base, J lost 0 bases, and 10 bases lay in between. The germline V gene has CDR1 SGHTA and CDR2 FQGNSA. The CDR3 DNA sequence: TGTGCCAGCAGCTTAGTACCGGGCGACTCTGGAAACACCATATATTTT. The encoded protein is CASSLVPGDSGNTIYF.

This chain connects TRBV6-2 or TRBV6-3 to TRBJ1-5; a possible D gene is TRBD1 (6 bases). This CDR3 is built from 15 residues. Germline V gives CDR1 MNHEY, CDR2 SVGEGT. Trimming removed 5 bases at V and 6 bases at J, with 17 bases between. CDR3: CASSNGDNRVQPQHF. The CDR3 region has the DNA TGTGCCAGCAGTAACGGGGACAATAGGGTTCAGCCCCAGCATTTT.